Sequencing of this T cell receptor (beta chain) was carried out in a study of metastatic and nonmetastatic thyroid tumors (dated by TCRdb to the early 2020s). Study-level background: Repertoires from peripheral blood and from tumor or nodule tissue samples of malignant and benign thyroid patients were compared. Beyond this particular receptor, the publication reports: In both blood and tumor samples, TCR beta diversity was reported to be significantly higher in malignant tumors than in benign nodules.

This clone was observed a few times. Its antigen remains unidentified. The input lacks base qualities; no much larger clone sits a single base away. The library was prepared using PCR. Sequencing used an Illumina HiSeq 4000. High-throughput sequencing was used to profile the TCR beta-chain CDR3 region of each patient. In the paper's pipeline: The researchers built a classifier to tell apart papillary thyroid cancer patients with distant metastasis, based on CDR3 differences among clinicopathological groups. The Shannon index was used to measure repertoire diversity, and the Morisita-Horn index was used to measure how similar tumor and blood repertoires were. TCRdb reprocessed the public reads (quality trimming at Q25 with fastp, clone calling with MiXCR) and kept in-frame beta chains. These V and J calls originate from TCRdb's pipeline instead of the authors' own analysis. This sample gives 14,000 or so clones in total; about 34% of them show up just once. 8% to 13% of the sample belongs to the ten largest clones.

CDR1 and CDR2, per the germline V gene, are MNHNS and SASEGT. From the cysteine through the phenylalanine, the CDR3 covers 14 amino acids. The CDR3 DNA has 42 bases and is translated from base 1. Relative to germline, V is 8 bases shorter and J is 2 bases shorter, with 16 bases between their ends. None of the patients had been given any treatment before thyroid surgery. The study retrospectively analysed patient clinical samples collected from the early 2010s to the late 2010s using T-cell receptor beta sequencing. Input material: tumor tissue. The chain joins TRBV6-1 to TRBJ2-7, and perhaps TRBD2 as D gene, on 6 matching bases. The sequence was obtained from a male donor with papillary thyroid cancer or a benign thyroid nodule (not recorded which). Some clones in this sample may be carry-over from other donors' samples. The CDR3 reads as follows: CASSGTCGPYEQYF. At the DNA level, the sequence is TGTGCCAGCTCCGGGACTTGTGGTCCCTACGAGCAGTACTTC.